This section outlines one TCR beta chain sequence together with its context. This entry belongs to a study of blood T cell repertoires in COVID-19. The CDR3 consists of 13 residues. V was shortened by 3 bases and J by 3 bases, with 6 bases between the two germline ends. Germline loops: CDR1 LNHDA, CDR2 SQIVND (reference sequence). The data were produced by immunoSEQ multiplex PCR, yet TCRdb's version contains in-frame clones alone and is incomplete. The data show some 130,000 clones, 84% seen once. The material sequenced was PBMCs or T cells enriched from blood (not recorded which). The source is a man aged 40-50 years with acute COVID-19. This sequence joins TRBV19 and TRBJ1-5; D not resolved. The CDR3 DNA follows: TGTGCCAGTAGTATTTATCTCAATCAGCCCCAGCATTTT. Its protein is CASSIYLNQPQHF.